The rows below give T cell receptor beta chains drawn from one sample of a study of T cell changes during pregnancy in multiple sclerosis. Profiling relied on immunoSEQ multiplex PCR, and the TCRdb table lists in-frame clones only, not all of them. Among just over 55,000 clones listed, around 90% were seen once. The sample was peripheral blood, taken after pregnancy. These receptors were collected from a female donor in good health, enrolled as a control in a pregnancy study. Both conserved end residues are part of each CDR3. The order of the fields is V gene, D gene, J gene, clone size, CDR3 DNA, CDR3 protein. D genes are given only for firm matches. Clone size is not always given. Where it is, it says once, few, many or a class for expanded clones.

TRBV2	TRBD2	TRBJ2-1	NA	TGTGCCAGCACCCGAAGCGGGGGAAGTTACAATGAGCAGTTCTTC	CASTRSGGSYNEQFF
TRBV19	NA	TRBJ1-2	NA	TGTGCCAGTAGTATAGATCGAGGAAGTGGCTACACCTTC	CASSIDRGSGYTF
TRBV28	NA	TRBJ2-1	NA	TGTGCCAGCGGGCCACGGGAAACCTGGAATGAGCAGTTCTTC	CASGPRETWNEQFF
TRBV6-5	TRBD1	TRBJ2-7	NA	TGTGCCAGCAGTTACTCCGGGACAGGGGGCTACGAGCAGTACTTC	CASSYSGTGGYEQYF
TRBV5-1	TRBD2	TRBJ2-3	NA	TGCGCCAGCAGCCACCCCGAGGAGCGGGGGGGCACAGATACGCAGTATTTT	CASSHPEERGGTDTQYF
TRBV18	NA	TRBJ2-7	once	TGTGCCAGCTCACCGCAGGGGAGGGGTGGCGAGCAGTACTTC	CASSPQGRGGEQYF
TRBV9	TRBD2	TRBJ2-1	NA	TGTGCCAGCAGCGTGAACGGGGGGGCCTTGTACAATGAGCAGTTCTTC	CASSVNGGALYNEQFF
TRBV5-1	TRBD1	TRBJ1-4	NA	TGCGCCAGCAGCCTTTCGGGGACAGGGGAAGAAAAACTGTTTTTT	CASSLSGTGEEKLFF
TRBV14	TRBD1	TRBJ1-2	NA	TGTGCCAGCAGCCGGGACAGGGACTATGGCTACACCTTC	CASSRDRDYGYTF
TRBV27	NA	TRBJ1-1	NA	TGTGCCAGCAGTTTACAGGGCAGTCACACTGAAGCTTTCTTT	CASSLQGSHTEAFF
TRBV6-6	NA	TRBJ2-3	NA	TGTGCCACCCAACTCCCCGGGGACACAGATACGCAGTATTTT	CATQLPGDTDTQYF
TRBV7-8	TRBD1	TRBJ1-5	NA	TGTGCCAGCAGCTCAGGGGGGCCCAATCAGCCCCAGCATTTT	CASSSGGPNQPQHF
TRBV5-4	NA	TRBJ2-1	NA	TGTGCCAGCAGCTTGAGTCAGGGTTGGGAGTTCTTC	CASSLSQGWEFF
TRBV5-4	TRBD2	TRBJ2-3	NA	TGTGCCAGCAGCTTAGCGGGGGGCACAGATACGCAGTATTTT	CASSLAGGTDTQYF
TRBV2	TRBD1	TRBJ1-6	few	TGTGCCAGCAGTGAAGGGACAGGGTCAAATAATTCACCCCTCCACTTT	CASSEGTGSNNSPLHF
TRBV4-1	NA	TRBJ2-1	NA	TGCGCCAGCAGCCCATTGGGAGCGGCGTCGTGGAATGAGCAGTTCTTC	CASSPLGAASWNEQFF
TRBV7-9	NA	TRBJ2-1	NA	TGTGCCAGCATCCACACCAGCTCCTACAATGAGCAGTTCTTC	CASIHTSSYNEQFF
TRBV5-6	NA	TRBJ2-1	NA	TGTGCCAGCAGCTTGGCACTCTACAATGAGCAGTTCTTC	CASSLALYNEQFF
TRBV5-4	NA	TRBJ1-3	NA	TGTGCCAGCAAGCACTTCTCTGGAAACACCATATATTTT	CASKHFSGNTIYF
TRBV25-1	NA	TRBJ1-1	NA	TGTGCCAGCAGCCCTAACACTGAAGCTTTCTTT	CASSPNTEAFF
TRBV27	NA	TRBJ1-1	NA	TGTGCCAGCAGTTTGGGCAGGAACACTGAAGCTTTCTTT	CASSLGRNTEAFF
TRBV13	NA	TRBJ1-1	NA	TGTGCCAGCAGACAAAGGGGGGGGCTAAACACTGAAGCTTTCTTT	CASRQRGGLNTEAFF
TRBV9	TRBD1	TRBJ2-7	NA	TGTGCCAGCAGCGCTTCTGGGACAGGGTATCGAGAGCAGTACTTC	CASSASGTGYREQYF
TRBV5-1	TRBD2	TRBJ2-7	NA	TGCGCCAGCAGCCGGGGACTAGCGGGGGAACGTGGGTACTTC	CASSRGLAGERGYF
TRBV6-4	NA	TRBJ1-5	NA	TGTGCCAGCAGTGACTCGAGGGGACTCTTCAATCAGCCCCAGCATTTT	CASSDSRGLFNQPQHF
TRBV5-1	TRBD1	TRBJ2-5	NA	TGCGCCAGCAGGTTCAGGGGGATCGAAGAGACCCAGTACTTC	CASRFRGIEETQYF
TRBV5-5	NA	TRBJ1-2	NA	TGTGCCAGCAGCTTAGGGGGTCAGCCTTATGGCTACACCTTC	CASSLGGQPYGYTF
TRBV4-1	NA	TRBJ1-1	NA	TGCGCCAGCAGCCAGGCCACAGGGTCCGAAGCTTTCTTT	CASSQATGSEAFF
TRBV5-4	TRBD1	TRBJ1-1	once	TGTGCCAGCAGCTTGGCCGGACAGGTCGTGAACACTGAAGCTTTCTTT	CASSLAGQVVNTEAFF
TRBV30	NA	TRBJ1-5	NA	TGTGCCTGGACCCCCGGGTTTGGCAATCAGCCCCAGCATTTT	CAWTPGFGNQPQHF
TRBV6-5	TRBD2	TRBJ2-7	NA	TGTGCCAGCAGGCTTTCGGGGACTAGCATCTACGAGCAGTACTTC	CASRLSGTSIYEQYF
TRBV19	TRBD2	TRBJ2-7	NA	TGTGCCGTACACGGGACTAGCGGGAGGGAGAACTACGAGCAGTACTTC	CAVHGTSGRENYEQYF
TRBV28	TRBD1	TRBJ1-2	NA	TGTGCCAGCATTTCGCCAGGGACAGGGAGACAAAGGGGCTACACCTTC	CASISPGTGRQRGYTF
TRBV7-9	NA	TRBJ2-7	NA	TGTGCCAGCAGCTTAGGACCAGGCTACGAGCAGTACTTC	CASSLGPGYEQYF
TRBV4-1	TRBD1	TRBJ2-2	NA	TGCGCCAGCAGCGACGCCGGGACAGGCAACACCGGGGAGCTGTTTTTT	CASSDAGTGNTGELFF
TRBV19	TRBD1	TRBJ1-5	NA	TGTGCCAGTAGTACCCCCAGGGGGTATAGCAATCAGCCCCAGCATTTT	CASSTPRGYSNQPQHF
TRBV28	TRBD1	TRBJ2-3	NA	TGTGCCAGCAGTTCCGGGACAGGCACAGATACGCAGTATTTT	CASSSGTGTDTQYF
TRBV7-9	NA	TRBJ2-5	NA	TGTGCCAGCAGCACCAACAGGGAAGAGACCCAGTACTTC	CASSTNREETQYF
TRBV6-5	TRBD1	TRBJ2-7	NA	TGTGCCAGCAGTTCGGACAGGGGGCGAATCTACGAGCAGTACTTC	CASSSDRGRIYEQYF
TRBV7-2	TRBD1	TRBJ2-1	NA	TGTGCCAGCAGCTCCGGACAGGTTGGAGCTGAGCAGTTCTTC	CASSSGQVGAEQFF
TRBV4-2	TRBD1	TRBJ2-3	once	TGTGCCAGCAGCCAAGTTGGATCAGGACAGGGGGAAGCAGATACGCAGTATTTT	CASSQVGSGQGEADTQYF
TRBV7-8	NA	TRBJ2-3	NA	TGTGCCAGCAGCGGGCTAGCCCGGGGGGATACGCAGTATTTT	CASSGLARGDTQYF
TRBV28	NA	TRBJ2-1	NA	TGTGCCAGCAGAAAGGGGCCGGTCATGGTGAATGAGCAGTTCTTC	CASRKGPVMVNEQFF
TRBV7-9	NA	TRBJ2-3	NA	TGTGCCAGCAGCTTTAGTCTTTCCGGGAGCACAGATACGCAGTATTTT	CASSFSLSGSTDTQYF
TRBV14	NA	TRBJ1-1	NA	TGTGCCAGCAGCCAAGACCAGGGAACTGAAGCTTTCTTT	CASSQDQGTEAFF